The clone carrying this T cell receptor (beta chain) was detected only a few times. This specimen comes from a study of shared T cell receptors in the human thymus. The CDR3 spans 14 residues. V lost 7 bases to trimming and J lost 0 bases, with 9 bases between them. Germline CDR1 reads MNHEY; CDR2 reads SMNVEV (reference sequence). Sequencing was performed with immunoSEQ multiplex PCR; in TCRdb, only in-frame clones are kept and a portion is missing. The data show about 660,000 clones, approximately 89% seen once. Another study also made use of these data, one on human thymus T cells. As that study records: Healthy Finnish infants undergoing corrective surgery for congenital heart defects were the donors. Related studies found that unrelated individuals share highly overlapping thymic repertoires.

This chain links TRBV27 with TRBJ2-2; perhaps TRBD1 as D (6 bases). The TCR comes from a boy in the first two years of life with a congenital heart defect. The sample was thymocytes. CDR3 nucleotides: TGTGCCAGCACCGGGACACCGAACACCGGGGAGCTGTTTTTT. Protein: CASTGTPNTGELFF.